Shown below are 2 T cell receptor beta chains from a single sample sequenced in a study of identical twins. TCRdb re-called the 5' RACE reads with MiXCR, one entry per CDR3 protein. This table holds approximately 240,000 distinct CDR3 sequences, over 12% found once. The sequenced sample consisted of memory (CD45RO+) T cells sorted from blood. The receptors derive from a woman in her late teens or twenties in good health.

The chain couples TRBV21-1 to TRBJ2-7; TRBD1 is taken as the D call from the table, unchecked against the DNA. TRBV21-1 counts as a pseudogene. The CDR3 loop spans 15 amino acids. The CDR3 loop reads CASKWGTLFFREQYF. CDR3 in DNA: TGTGCCAGCAAATGGGGGACGCTTTTTTTTCGCGAGCAGTACTTC.

The V call is TRBV5-5, the J call TRBJ2-3; the D is unclear. V lost 0 bases to trimming and J lost 2 bases, with 16 bases between them. This CDR3 has 17 amino acids. The germline CDR1 and CDR2 sequences are SGHKS and YYEKEE (reference sequence). CDR3: CASSLGVGDRHTDTQYF. The CDR3 coding sequence is TGTGCCAGCAGCTTGGGGGTGGGTGATCGGCACACAGATACGCAGTATTTT.